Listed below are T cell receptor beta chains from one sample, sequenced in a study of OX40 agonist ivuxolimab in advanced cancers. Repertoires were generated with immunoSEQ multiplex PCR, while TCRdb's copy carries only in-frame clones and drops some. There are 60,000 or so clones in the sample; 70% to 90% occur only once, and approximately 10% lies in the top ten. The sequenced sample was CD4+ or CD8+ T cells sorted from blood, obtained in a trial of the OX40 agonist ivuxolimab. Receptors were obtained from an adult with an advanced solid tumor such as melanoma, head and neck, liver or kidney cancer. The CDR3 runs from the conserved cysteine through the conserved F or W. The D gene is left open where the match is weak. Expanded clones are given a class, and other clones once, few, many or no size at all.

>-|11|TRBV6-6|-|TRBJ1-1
TGTGCCAGCAGCTCCCCGACTGAAGCTTTCTTT
CASSSPTEAFF
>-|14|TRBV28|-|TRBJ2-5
TGTGCCAGCAGTTTTTGGGCAGAGAAAGAGACCCAGTACTTC
CASSFWAEKETQYF
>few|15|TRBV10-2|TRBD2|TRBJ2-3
TGCGCCAGCAGTATGACTAGCGGGGGCACAGATACGCAGTATTTT
CASSMTSGGTDTQYF
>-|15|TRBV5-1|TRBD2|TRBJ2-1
TGCGCCAGCAGCGAAGGGACTAGCGGGGTCGATGAGCAGTTCTTC
CASSEGTSGVDEQFF
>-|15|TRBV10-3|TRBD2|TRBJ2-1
TGTGCCATCAGTCCTAGCGGGGCTATCTACAATGAGCAGTTCTTC
CAISPSGAIYNEQFF
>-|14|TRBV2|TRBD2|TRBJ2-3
TGTGCCAGCAGGGAGACTAGCGGGAGCGATACGCAGTATTTT
CASRETSGSDTQYF
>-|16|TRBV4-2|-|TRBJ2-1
TGTGCCAGCAGTCAAGAGGAGTCACTTAGCTACAATGAGCAGTTCTTC
CASSQEESLSYNEQFF
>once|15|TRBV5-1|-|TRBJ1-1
TGCGCCAGCAGCCCAATATCGAGCCTAAACACTGAAGCTTTCTTT
CASSPISSLNTEAFF
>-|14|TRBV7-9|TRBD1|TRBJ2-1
TGTGCCAGCAGCTCCGCCGGGACAGACAATGAGCAGTTCTTC
CASSSAGTDNEQFF
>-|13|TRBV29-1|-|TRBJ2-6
TGCAGCGCCCTAAGCTCTGGGGCCAACGTCCTGACTTTC
CSALSSGANVLTF
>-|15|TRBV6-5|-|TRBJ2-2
TGTGCCAGCAGTAAAGACCACAAGAACACCGGGGAGCTGTTTTTT
CASSKDHKNTGELFF
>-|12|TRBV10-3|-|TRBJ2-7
TGTGCCATCAGCAGGGACTTCTACGAGCAGTACTTC
CAISRDFYEQYF
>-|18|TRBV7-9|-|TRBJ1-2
TGTGCCAGCAGCCCGTCCGTGGACGGATTCCACTACAACTATGGCTACACCTTC
CASSPSVDGFHYNYGYTF
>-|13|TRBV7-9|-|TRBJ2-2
TGTGCCAGCAGCTCTGCGAACACCGGGGAGCTGTTTTTT
CASSSANTGELFF
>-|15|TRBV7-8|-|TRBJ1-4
TGTGCCAGCAGCCCAAGCGGGGGGGCTGACGAAAAACTGTTTTTT
CASSPSGGADEKLFF
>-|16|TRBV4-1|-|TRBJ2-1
TGCGCCAGCAGCCAAGCCCCGGGCTCTATATTGGATGAGCAGTTCTTC
CASSQAPGSILDEQFF
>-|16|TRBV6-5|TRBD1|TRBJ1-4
TGTGCCAGCAGTTACACTCATCGGACAGGGCTTGGAAAACTGTTTTTT
CASSYTHRTGLGKLFF
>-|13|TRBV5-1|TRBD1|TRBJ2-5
TGCGCCAGCAGCGTGACAGGGGGGGAGACCCAGTACTTC
CASSVTGGETQYF
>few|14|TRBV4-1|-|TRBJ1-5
TGCGCCAGCAGCCAAGATGGTAGCAATCAGCCCCAGCATTTT
CASSQDGSNQPQHF
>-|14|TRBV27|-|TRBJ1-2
TGTGCCAGCAGTCGAGACCAGGCATACTATGGCTACACCTTC
CASSRDQAYYGYTF
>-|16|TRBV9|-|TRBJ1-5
TGTGCCAGCCACCCGGGCCCAGAACAGGGCAATCAGCCCCAGCATTTT
CASHPGPEQGNQPQHF
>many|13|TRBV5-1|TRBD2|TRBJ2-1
TGCGCCAGCAGCTTTTCTAGCGGGAGTGAGCAGTTCTTC
CASSFSSGSEQFF
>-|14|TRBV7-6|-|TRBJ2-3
TGTGCCAGCAGCTTAGGGGGCACCACAGATACGCAGTATTTT
CASSLGGTTDTQYF
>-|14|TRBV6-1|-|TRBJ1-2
TGTGCCAGCAGTGAACCGGGCAGCTCCTATGGCTACACCTTC
CASSEPGSSYGYTF
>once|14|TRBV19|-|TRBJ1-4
TGTGCCAGTAGCCCATTTGCAACTAATGAAAAACTGTTTTTT
CASSPFATNEKLFF
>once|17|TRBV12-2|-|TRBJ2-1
TGTGCAAGTCGCCCCCGGCGTCCACCCAGATACTACAATGAGCAGTTCTTC
CASRPRRPPRYYNEQFF
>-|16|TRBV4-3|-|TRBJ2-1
TGCGCCAGCAGCCAAGGTGTCGGAGTAAACTACAATGAGCAGTTCTTC
CASSQGVGVNYNEQFF
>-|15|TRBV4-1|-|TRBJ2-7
TGCGCCAGCAGCCCGGACAGCGTCGACCCGTACGAGCAGTACTTC
CASSPDSVDPYEQYF
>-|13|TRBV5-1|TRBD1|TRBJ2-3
TGCGCCAGCGGGACAGAGGACACAGATACGCAGTATTTT
CASGTEDTDTQYF
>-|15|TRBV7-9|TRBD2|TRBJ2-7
TGTGCCAGCAGCTTAGGAGCGGGGATTAACTACGAGCAGTACTTC
CASSLGAGINYEQYF
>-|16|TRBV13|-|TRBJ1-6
TGTGCCAGCAGACCCAACAGCGGGCCCTATAATTCACCCCTCCACTTT
CASRPNSGPYNSPLHF
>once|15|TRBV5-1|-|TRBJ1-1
TGCGCCAGCAGCTCCGGGACCACGTATAACACTGAAGCTTTCTTT
CASSSGTTYNTEAFF
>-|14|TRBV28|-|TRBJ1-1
TGTGCCAGCAGTTGGGCAGGGGTGAACACTGAAGCTTTCTTT
CASSWAGVNTEAFF
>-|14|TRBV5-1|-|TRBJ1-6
TGCGCCAGCAGCTTAGGAACAAATAATTCACCCCTCCACTTT
CASSLGTNNSPLHF
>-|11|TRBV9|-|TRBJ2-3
TGTGCCAGCGGTCACACAGATACGCAGTATTTT
CASGHTDTQYF
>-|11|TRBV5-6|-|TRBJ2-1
TGTGCCAGCAGCTTCCGGGCAGGGCAGTTCTTC
CASSFRAGQFF
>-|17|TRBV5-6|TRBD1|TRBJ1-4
TGTGCCAGCAGCTCCCCGATTCACAGGGGGCGTCGTGAAAAACTGTTTTTT
CASSSPIHRGRREKLFF
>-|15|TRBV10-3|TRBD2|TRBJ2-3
TGTGCCATCAGTGAGTCGACTAGCGGCACAGATACGCAGTATTTT
CAISESTSGTDTQYF
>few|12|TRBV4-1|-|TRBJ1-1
TGCGCCAGCAGCCAAGAAGGCGGGTTGGCTTTCTTT
CASSQEGGLAFF
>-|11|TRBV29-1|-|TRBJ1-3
TGCAGCGTTGACGCGGGGAACACCATATATTTT
CSVDAGNTIYF
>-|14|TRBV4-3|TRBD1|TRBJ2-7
TGCGCCAGCAGCACCGGGACAGGGCGGTACGAGCAGTACTTC
CASSTGTGRYEQYF
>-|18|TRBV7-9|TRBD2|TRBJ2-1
TGTGCCAGCAGCTTATCCCCGATACTAGCGGGAGGAACCAATGAGCAGTTCTTC
CASSLSPILAGGTNEQFF
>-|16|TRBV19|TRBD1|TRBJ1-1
TGTGCCAGTAGTGTAACAGGGGGCACTCCGTGGACTGAAGCTTTCTTT
CASSVTGGTPWTEAFF
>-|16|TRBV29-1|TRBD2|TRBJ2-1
TGCAGCGTTGAAGATGGTGGGCGGGAGCCCTACAATGAGCAGTTCTTC
CSVEDGGREPYNEQFF
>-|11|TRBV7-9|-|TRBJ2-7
TGTGCCAGCAGCGTCCAGGCCGAGCAGTACTTC
CASSVQAEQYF
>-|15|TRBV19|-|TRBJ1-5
TGTGCCAGTAGTCCCCGTGTGGGTTTCAATCAGCCCCAGCATTTT
CASSPRVGFNQPQHF
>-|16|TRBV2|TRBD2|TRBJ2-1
TGTGCCAGCAGTGAATGGGGACTAGCGGGATACAATGAGCAGTTCTTC
CASSEWGLAGYNEQFF
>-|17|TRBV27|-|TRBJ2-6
TGTGCCAGCAGTACCCTGGGAGGGGGCGCTGGGGCCAACGTCCTGACTTTC
CASSTLGGGAGANVLTF
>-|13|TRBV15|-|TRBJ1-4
TGTGCCACCAGCACCGACAGCTTAGAAAAACTGTTTTTT
CATSTDSLEKLFF
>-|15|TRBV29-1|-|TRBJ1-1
TGCAGCGGGCTCAGGCGAAAAGGTTGGGACACTGAAGCTTTCTTT
CSGLRRKGWDTEAFF
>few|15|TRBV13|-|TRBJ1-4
TGTGCCAGCAGCTTAAGGGGTGCTGGGGCGGCGGAACTGTTTTTT
CASSLRGAGAAELFF
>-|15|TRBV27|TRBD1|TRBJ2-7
TGTGCCAGCAGTTTATCGCAACAGGGGGCCCGGGAGCAGTACTTC
CASSLSQQGAREQYF
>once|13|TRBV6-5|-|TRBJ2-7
TGTGCCAGCAGTTACACCGCCGGGCACGAGCAGTACTTC
CASSYTAGHEQYF
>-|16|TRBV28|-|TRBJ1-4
TGTGCCAGCAGTTTACATGGGCGTTCATATAATGAAAAACTGTTTTTT
CASSLHGRSYNEKLFF
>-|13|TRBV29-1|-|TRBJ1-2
TGCAGCGTTGAAGGGCGACAGTACTATGGCTACACCTTC
CSVEGRQYYGYTF
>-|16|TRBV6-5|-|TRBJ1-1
TGTGCCAGCAGTTACTCGAGCTGGCGGGACTACACGCAGGCTTTCTTT
CASSYSSWRDYTQAFF
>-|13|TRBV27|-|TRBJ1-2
TGTGCCAGCAGTTTATCGACCAACTATGGCTACACCTTC
CASSLSTNYGYTF
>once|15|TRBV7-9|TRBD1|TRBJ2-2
TGTGCCAGCAGCCCAACGGACAGGGGAAGCGGGGAGCTGTTTTTT
CASSPTDRGSGELFF
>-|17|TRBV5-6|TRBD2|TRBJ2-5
TGTGCCAGCAGCTTGGCGGCTAGCGGGGATTGGATAGAGACCCAGTACTTC
CASSLAASGDWIETQYF